This T cell receptor (beta chain) derives from a study of siplizumab effects on memory and regulatory T cells. V shed 6 bases and J shed 7 bases, with 10 bases lying between them. Germline V gene lookup returns CDR1 DFQATT and CDR2 SNEGSKA (reference sequence). CDR3 length: 11 amino acids. Using immunoSEQ multiplex PCR, the repertoire was profiled, and TCRdb retains in-frame clones only, with some absent. Found here are some 100,000 clones, approximately 92% of them singletons; the top ten hold approximately 0.17%. The material sequenced was non-Treg CD4+ T cells sorted from blood. The TCR originated in a human donor in good health. The J gene is TRBJ2-1, the V gene TRBV20-1; D is ambiguous. DNA for the CDR3: TGCAGTGCGTCCGTCCGGAATGAGCAGTTCTTC. This translates into CSASVRNEQFF.